The 28 T cell receptor beta chains below were found in one sample sequenced in a study of CD8 T cells in Susac syndrome (dated by TCRdb to between 2018 and 2021). Preparation of the library involved the immunoSEQ multiplex PCR assay. RNA was extracted using the RNeasy kit, and roughly 0.45 to 1 ug of the RNA was reverse transcribed with random hexamers. Using fastp at Q25 and MiXCR, TCRdb reprocessed the public reads and kept productive beta chains. Duplicate CDR3 protein sequences are folded into a single record with the most common DNA and genes. This sample lists 150,000 to 200,000 distinct CDR3 sequences; more than 95% were detected once. Roughly 0.12% of the sample rests with the top ten. The sequenced sample consisted of CD4+ T cells from PBMCs. These receptors all stem from a human donor with Susac syndrome.

The chain links TRBV12-3 or TRBV12-4 to TRBJ2-2; TRBD2 matches 7 bases. The CDR3 covers 14 residues. The trim removed 6 bases at V and 5 bases at J, leaving 6 bases unmatched. CDR3 DNA sequence: TGTGCCAGCAGCCCCACGGGGGGAACCGGGGAGCTGTTTTTT. This sequence encodes CASSPTGGTGELFF.

This clonotype was detected only a few times. The rearrangement joins TRBV28 to TRBJ1-1, with D perhaps TRBD1 (5 bases). V was shortened by 0 bases and J by 1 base, with 6 bases between the two germline ends. Germline lookup yields CDR1 MDHEN and CDR2 SYDVKM. There are 14 residues in the CDR3. The CDR3 sequence is CASSLWGGNTEAFF. For the CDR3, the DNA is TGTGCCAGCAGTTTATGGGGGGGGAACACTGAAGCTTTCTTT.

The rearrangement joins TRBV29-1 to TRBJ2-5; D is unresolved. Germline assignment: CDR1 SQVTM and CDR2 ANQGSEA. The CDR3 has 11 residues. Trimming took off 4 bases at V and 3 bases at J, with 6 bases between the two ends. Here the CDR3 DNA reads TGCAGCGTTGCCTGGAAAGAGACCCAGTACTTC. It is translated as CSVAWKETQYF.

The J gene is TRBJ2-5, the V gene TRBV5-4; 7 bases agree with TRBD2. This CDR3 is built from 15 residues. J was trimmed by 5 bases and V by 3 bases; bases with no gene match: 10. Germline V CDR1 and CDR2: SGHNT, YYREEE (reference sequence). CDR3 sequence: CASSSTSVRGETQYF. The CDR3 region has the DNA TGTGCCAGCAGCTCTACTAGCGTACGTGGGGAGACCCAGTACTTC.

The chain recombines TRBV20-1 with TRBJ2-4, with 11 positions matching TRBD1. The CDR3 spans 13 residues. The V and J ends lost 4 bases and 8 bases, in that order; junction bases with no gene match: 4. CDR1 and CDR2 (germline): DFQATT, SNEGSKA (reference sequence). The CDR3 loop reads CSAKGQGGYIQYF. The CDR3 nucleotides are TGCAGTGCTAAGGGACAGGGGGGATACATTCAGTACTTC.

Turning to this clonotype: No DNA is shown, since the ends of the CDR3 on it are uncertain; the CDR3 is the one TCRdb lists. V is TRBV20-1 and J is TRBJ2-7. The germline CDR1 and CDR2 sequences are DFQATT and SNEGSKA (reference sequence). The CDR3 has 13 residues if both end residues are counted. CDR3 protein: CSAVLGASYEQYF.

The J gene is TRBJ2-3, the V gene TRBV7-9; D perhaps matches TRBD1 (6 bases). Germline V CDR1 and CDR2: SEHNR, FQNEAQ (reference sequence). V shed 5 bases and J shed 1 base, with 19 bases lying between them. The CDR3 is 17 residues long. CDR3 sequence reads: CASSPRTAIQGTDTQYF. Written as DNA, the CDR3 is TGTGCCAGCAGCCCCCGGACAGCCATACAGGGCACAGATACGCAGTATTTT.

The chain has TRBV7-2 and TRBJ2-1, with 8 positions matching TRBD1. CDR1 and CDR2 from the germline V gene are SGHTA and FQGNSA. V shed 1 base and J 7 bases; nucleotides not matched to a gene: 3. The CDR3 consists of 14 residues. The CDR3 DNA reads TGTGCCAGCAGCTTAGATAACAGGGGGAATGAGCAGTTCTTC. Translation gives CASSLDNRGNEQFF.

The chain carries TRBV5-1 and TRBJ2-5; the D gene is possibly TRBD2 (5 bases). The CDR3 extends over 14 amino acids. V shed 0 bases and J shed 2 bases, with 8 bases lying between them. Germline CDR1 and CDR2: SGHRS and YFSETQ. CDR3 sequence reads: CASSLDRLQETQYF. CDR3 nucleotide sequence: TGCGCCAGCAGCTTGGACAGACTACAAGAGACCCAGTACTTC.

This clonotype was seen only once. The rearrangement joins TRBV12-3 or TRBV12-4 to TRBJ2-4; either TRBD1 or TRBD2 may supply D (5 bases each). Trimming stripped 7 bases from V and 0 bases from J, with 22 bases between. The CDR3 length is 18 residues. CDR3 loop: CASNLSGLAGLAKNIQYF. CDR3 in DNA: TGTGCCAGCAACCTTTCGGGGCTAGCTGGACTAGCCAAAAACATTCAGTACTTC.

Points on this clonotype: An end of the junction differs from the germline gene, which may be a read error. The V and J genes are TRBV7-7 and TRBJ2-2; D is unclear. This CDR3 is 14 amino acids long. Germline-derived CDR1 and CDR2 are SSHAT and FNYEAQ (reference sequence). The CDR3 DNA follows: TGTGCTAGCAGCTTTAGAGAGGACACCGGGGAGCTGTTTTTT. This encodes CASSFREDTGELFF. Variable domain in full (rest from reference TRBV7-7 and TRBJ2-2): GAGVSQSPRYKVTKRGQDVTLRCDPISSHATLYWYQQALGQGPEFLTYFNYEAQPDKSGLPSDRFSAERPEGSISTLTIQRTEQRDSAMYRCASSFREDTGELFFGEGSRLTVL.

The V call is TRBV7-9, the J call TRBJ2-3; 10 bases map to TRBD2. The CDR3 contains 16 residues. The junction had 5 bases not matched to a gene; V was cut back by 5 bases and J by 0 bases. The V gene's germline CDR1 is SEHNR and CDR2 FQNEAQ (reference sequence). The CDR3 here is CASSRLAGLSTDTQYF. The CDR3 bases are TGTGCCAGCAGCCGACTAGCGGGCCTTAGCACAGATACGCAGTATTTT.

This chain connects TRBV15 to TRBJ2-5; D unclear. V was shortened by 1 base and J by 1 base, with 4 bases between the two germline ends. The length of the CDR3 is 13 residues. The germline gives CDR1 LNHNV, CDR2 YYDKDF (reference sequence). This chain's CDR3 is CATSRGAQETQYF. As DNA, the CDR3 is TGTGCCACCAGCAGAGGGGCCCAAGAGACCCAGTACTTC.

The gene calls are TRBV29-1 and TRBJ1-5, with 7 bases lining up with TRBD1. This CDR3 comprises 13 residues. With 4 bases clipped from V and 4 bases from J, the junction kept 4 bases outside the gene matches. Germline CDR1 is SQVTM and CDR2 is ANQGSEA. DNA for the CDR3: TGCAGCGTTGGACAGGGAACTAATCAGCCCCAGCATTTT. It is translated as CSVGQGTNQPQHF.

The J gene is TRBJ1-3, the V gene TRBV12-3 or TRBV12-4; D is ambiguous. The CDR3 runs 15 residues. Trimming removed 4 bases from V and 0 bases from J, with 10 bases in between. This chain's CDR3 is CASSYRRDSGNTIYF. In nucleotides, the CDR3 is TGTGCCAGCAGTTATAGACGGGACTCTGGAAACACCATATATTTT.

The chain combines TRBV28 with TRBJ1-5; tentatively, D is TRBD1 (6 bases). Germline V CDR1 and CDR2: MDHEN, SYDVKM. This CDR3 has 12 amino acids. V lost 7 bases, J lost 9 bases, and 13 bases lay in between. The CDR3 sequence is CASIQGHGPQHF. DNA for the CDR3: TGTGCCAGCATCCAGGGGCACGGGCCCCAGCATTTT.

The genes are TRBV12-3 or TRBV12-4 and TRBJ1-2, with 7 bases matching TRBD1. The CDR3 has 13 residues. The V and J ends lost 5 bases and 8 bases, in that order; junction bases with no gene match: 8. CDR3 in amino acids: CASSPGQAGGYTF. In DNA, the CDR3 is TGTGCCAGCAGTCCCGGACAGGCGGGGGGCTACACCTTC.

The chain links TRBV29-1 to TRBJ2-1; tentatively, D is TRBD1 (5 bases). The CDR3 sequence is 14 residues long. CDR1 and CDR2 from the germline V gene are SQVTM and ANQGSEA. Trimming stripped 8 bases from V and 6 bases from J, with 20 bases between. As DNA, the CDR3 is TGCAGCCTTGTGCCACCGGACACCCTCAATGAGCAGTTCTTC. It codes for CSLVPPDTLNEQFF.

This chain joins TRBV20-1 and TRBJ2-5; D might be TRBD1 or TRBD2, each matching 7 bases. The germline V and J ends were trimmed by 6 bases and 2 bases, with 13 bases remaining between them. CDR1 and CDR2 from the germline V gene are DFQATT and SNEGSKA (reference sequence). The CDR3 runs 13 residues. The CDR3 protein is CSASGTVQETQYF. The CDR3 region has the DNA TGCAGTGCAAGCGGGACAGTACAAGAGACCCAGTACTTC.

The chain employs TRBV9 and TRBJ2-5; D unresolved. From germline, CDR1 is SGDLS and CDR2 YYNGEE. Trimming left V 0 bases short and J 7 bases short, with 16 bases between. CDR3 length: 15 residues. Here the CDR3 reads CASSVESRTPMTQYF. CDR3 sequence (DNA): TGTGCCAGCAGCGTAGAGTCACGGACCCCGATGACCCAGTACTTC.

J is TRBJ2-3 and V is TRBV4-2; 7 bases match TRBD2. The V gene end was trimmed by 4 bases and the J gene end by 1 base; junction bases not matched to a gene: 17. Per the germline V gene, CDR1 is LGHNA and CDR2 is YNFKEQ. This CDR3 has 19 residues. In DNA, the CDR3 is TGTGCCAGCAGCCCCACAAGAGCAAGGGCGGGGGAGGGCACAGATACGCAGTATTTT. Protein: CASSPTRARAGEGTDTQYF.

CDR3 sequence reads: CASSLGVGGNQPQHF. The CDR3 nucleotides are TGTGCCAGCAGCCTCGGGGTAGGGGGCAATCAGCCCCAGCATTTT. V is TRBV3-1 and J is TRBJ1-5; D may be TRBD1 (5 bases). Germline CDR1 is LGHDT and CDR2 is YNNKEL (reference sequence). V gave up 4 bases and J gave up 2 bases, with 12 bases separating them. This CDR3 spans 15 amino acids.

V usage is TRBV6-4 and J usage is TRBJ1-2; 7 nucleotides match TRBD1. Germline V gene lookup returns CDR1 MRHNA and CDR2 SNTAGT. The CDR3 spans 15 residues. Germline trimming cut 6 bases from V and 3 bases from J; bases unmatched to any gene: 10. In DNA form, the CDR3 reads TGTGCCAGCAGACGGACAGGCTGGGACCACTATGGCTACACCTTC. Its protein product is CASRRTGWDHYGYTF.

V usage is TRBV29-1 and J usage is TRBJ1-1, with D unresolved. The CDR3 spans 13 residues. The germline CDR1 and CDR2 sequences are SQVTM and ANQGSEA. V shed 4 bases and J shed 5 bases, with 14 bases lying between them. CDR3 sequence: CSVAPARETEAFF. CDR3 coding DNA: TGCAGCGTTGCCCCGGCGCGGGAAACTGAAGCTTTCTTT. The complete variable domain, with remaining parts taken from reference TRBV29-1 and TRBJ1-1, reads SAVISQKPSRDICQRGTSLTIQCQVDSQVTMMFWYRQQPGQSLTLIATANQGSEATYESGFVIDKFPISRPNLTFSTLTVSNMSPEDSSIYLCSVAPARETEAFFGQGTRLTVV.

This clonotype showed up just once. The chain combines TRBV2 with TRBJ1-1, with D unclear. There are 10 residues in the CDR3. Germline CDR1 reads SNHLY; CDR2 reads FYNNEI. V lost 1 base and J lost 7, with 1 base in between. CDR3 DNA: TGTGCCAGCAGTGAAGTTGAAGCTTTCTTT. It specifies CASSEVEAFF.

The V and J genes are TRBV14 and TRBJ1-4; 10 bases match TRBD1. After removal of 4 bases from V and 5 bases from J, the junction contained 4 bases not matched to a gene. Per the germline V gene, CDR1 is SGHDN and CDR2 is FVKESK. CDR3 length: 15 residues. CDR3 in amino acids: CASSLETGGNEKLFF. CDR3 coding DNA: TGTGCCAGCAGCCTCGAGACAGGGGGCAATGAAAAACTGTTTTTT.

The V and J genes are TRBV20-1 and TRBJ2-5, with 9 bases lining up with TRBD1. Germline-derived CDR1 and CDR2 are DFQATT and SNEGSKA (reference sequence). J was trimmed by 5 bases and V by 6 bases; bases with no gene match: 10. The CDR3 is made up of 14 amino acids. CDR3 bases: TGCAGTGCCTCCCTAACAGGGGGCAGGGAGACCCAGTACTTC. As protein: CSASLTGGRETQYF.

The rearrangement links TRBV20-1 to TRBJ2-1; no reliable D call. V was cut by 0 bases and J by 3 bases, with 3 bases left in between. The length of the CDR3 is 12 residues. CDR1 and CDR2 from the germline V gene are DFQATT and SNEGSKA (reference sequence). The CDR3 coding sequence is TGCAGTGCTAGAGACCTCTACAATGAGCAGTTCTTC. Protein sequence: CSARDLYNEQFF.